The rows below give T cell receptor beta chains drawn from one sample of a study of T cell repertoires in ileal Crohn's disease. Some clones are missing from TCRdb's copy, which holds only in-frame ones; the method was immunoSEQ multiplex PCR. The repertoire holds around 5,400 clones, with approximately 80% as singletons. Sequenced sample: ileal tissue. The receptors here all came from an adult with Crohn's disease. The CDR3 runs from the conserved cysteine through the conserved F or W.

CDR3aa	v_gene
CASSLGLAGTGELFF	TRBV7-9
CSVTLANYGYTF	TRBV29-1
CASGPTGYEQYF	TRBV27
CASSDPGTNYGYTF	TRBV2
CASSARGRDTEAFF	TRBV6-1
CASSYTLDTEAFF	TRBV11-2
CASSYSGASEAFF	TRBV27
CASSGTGTYEQYF	TRBV28
CSARDEKLFF	TRBV29-1
CAWALGTQYF	TRBV30
CASSLVGTGNTEAFF	TRBV7-2
CASSQDGLVNEQFF	TRBV14
CASSLGGTGLNVEQYF	TRBV5-1
CASSYRDRGYQPQHF	TRBV5-6
CASSLRNRGGSPLHF	TRBV13
CASRRTNSRNGYTF	TRBV5-6
CAISESLTSGGATDTQYF	TRBV10-3
CASSQVLGLGGDSGANVLTF	TRBV14
CASSLGGSYYEQYF	TRBV5-1
CASTLRVDGYTF	TRBV7-9
CASSLTRGPYEQYF	TRBV27
CAIAAGADTQYF	TRBV10-3
CASSQVVGGETQYF	TRBV4-1
CASSPLTGVGETQYF	TRBV4-1
CASSLTFITDTQYF	TRBV7-3
CASTSTGTNEKLFF	TRBV19
CASSLDSTYEQYF	TRBV6-1
CASGLTTDRAYEQYF	TRBV12-5
CASSSSGTGFGSTPKETQYF	TRBV7-8
CASSRNTGELFF	TRBV11-2
CASSYLNSPLHF	TRBV28
CASSPPGPINYGYTF	TRBV18
CASSTGTGGKLGYTF	TRBV6-5
CASRSGGNYEQYF	TRBV5-5
CSVENRGSSQETQYF	TRBV29-1
CASSLYSQETQYF	TRBV5-8
CASSVGGVDQPQHF	TRBV9
CASSKALGRGYGYTF	TRBV21-1
CASSLLGLSGVGNQPQHF	TRBV7-8
CASSLLAGALNEQFF	TRBV7-8
CASSPSPRSNYGYTF	TRBV4-1
CASSYNRGETQYF	TRBV6-6
CASTYLDRDTGELFF	TRBV19
CAWSRGYNEQFF	TRBV30
CASSFGGSTEAFF	TRBV7-6
CASSTGYFGYTF	TRBV6-5
CATSPTGGYGYTF	TRBV15
CASSISGGLTDNEQFF	TRBV19
CASSQGTLAGSYNEQFF	TRBV4-2
CASRARGQGGTGELFF	TRBV7-3
CASSPEQETQYF	TRBV18
CASSRTGGATNEKLFF	TRBV4-3
CASSPPGTGIRVTEAFF	TRBV18
CASTPRAPGYSGNTIYF	TRBV2
CASSPSSGGIQETQYF	TRBV7-8
CASSLQGARGFKNNEQFF	TRBV5-1
CASSPMVTSDYGYTF	TRBV5-5
CASSLRASGNTGELFF	TRBV11-2